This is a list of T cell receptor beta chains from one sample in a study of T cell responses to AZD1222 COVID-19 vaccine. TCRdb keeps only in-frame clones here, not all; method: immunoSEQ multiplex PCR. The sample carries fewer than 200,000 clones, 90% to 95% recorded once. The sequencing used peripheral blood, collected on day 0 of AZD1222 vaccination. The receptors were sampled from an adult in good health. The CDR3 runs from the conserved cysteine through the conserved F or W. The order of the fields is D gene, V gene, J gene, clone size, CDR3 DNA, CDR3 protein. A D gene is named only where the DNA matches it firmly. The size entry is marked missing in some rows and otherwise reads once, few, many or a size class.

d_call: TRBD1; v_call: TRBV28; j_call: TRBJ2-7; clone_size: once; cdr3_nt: TGTGCCAGCAGACCCGGACAGGGTATCGAGCAGTACTTC; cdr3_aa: CASRPGQGIEQYF
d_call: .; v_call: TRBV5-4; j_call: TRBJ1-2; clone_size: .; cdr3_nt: TGTGCCAGCAGCTTGGGGAGCCCCTCTAACTATGGCTACACCTTC; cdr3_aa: CASSLGSPSNYGYTF
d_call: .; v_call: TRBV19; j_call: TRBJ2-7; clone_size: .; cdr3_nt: TGTGCCAGTAGTATAGATCTGGGCTCCTACGAGCAGTACTTC; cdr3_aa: CASSIDLGSYEQYF
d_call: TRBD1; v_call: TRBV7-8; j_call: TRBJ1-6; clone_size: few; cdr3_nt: TGTGCCAGCAGCTTGCTCCGGGACAGGAATAATTCACCCCTCCACTTT; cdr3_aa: CASSLLRDRNNSPLHF
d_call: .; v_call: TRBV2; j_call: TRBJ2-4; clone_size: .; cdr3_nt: TGTGCCAGCAGGGGAATGGGAGCCAAAAACATTCAGTACTTC; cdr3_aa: CASRGMGAKNIQYF
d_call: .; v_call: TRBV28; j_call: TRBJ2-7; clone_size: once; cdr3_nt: TGTGCCAGCAGTTTTATGGCAGACGAGCAGTACTTC; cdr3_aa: CASSFMADEQYF
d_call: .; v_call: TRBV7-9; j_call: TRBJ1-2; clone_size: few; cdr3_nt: TGTGCCAGCAGCGGGGAGGGAGTTAACTATGGCTACACCTTC; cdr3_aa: CASSGEGVNYGYTF
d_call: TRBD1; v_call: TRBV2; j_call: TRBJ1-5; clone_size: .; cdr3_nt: TGTGCCAGCAGTCTACAGGGGGCTCAGGGTCAGCCCCAGCATTTT; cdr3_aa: CASSLQGAQGQPQHF
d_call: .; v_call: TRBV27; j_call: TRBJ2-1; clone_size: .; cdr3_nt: TGTGCCAGCAGCCACAGGGATGAGCAGTTCTTC; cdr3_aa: CASSHRDEQFF
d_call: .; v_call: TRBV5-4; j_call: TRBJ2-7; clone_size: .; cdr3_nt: TGTGCCAGCATGGCCATTATGGACAGCTCCTACGAGCAGTACTTC; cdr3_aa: CASMAIMDSSYEQYF
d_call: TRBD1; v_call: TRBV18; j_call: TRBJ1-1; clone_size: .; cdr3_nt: TGTGCCAGCTCACCACTTCACAGGGGGCCGAACACTGAAGCTTTCTTT; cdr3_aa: CASSPLHRGPNTEAFF
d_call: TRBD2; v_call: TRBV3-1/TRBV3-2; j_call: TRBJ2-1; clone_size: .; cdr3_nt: TGTGCCAGCAGCCACGAACTAGCGGGAGGTGCCGGGCATGAGCAGTTCTTC; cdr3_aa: CASSHELAGGAGHEQFF
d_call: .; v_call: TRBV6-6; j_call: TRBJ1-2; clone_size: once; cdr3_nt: TGTGCCAGCGATATAAGGGCGGACTGGGGCTACACCTTC; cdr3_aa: CASDIRADWGYTF
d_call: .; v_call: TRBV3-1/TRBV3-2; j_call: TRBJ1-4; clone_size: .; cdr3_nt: TGTGCCAGCAGCCAAAGGTCAACTTATGAAAAACTGTTTTTT; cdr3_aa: CASSQRSTYEKLFF
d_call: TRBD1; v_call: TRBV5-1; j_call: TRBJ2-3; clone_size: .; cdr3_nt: TGCGCCAGCAGCCCGCGGGACAGGGGCACAGATACGCAGTATTTT; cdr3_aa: CASSPRDRGTDTQYF
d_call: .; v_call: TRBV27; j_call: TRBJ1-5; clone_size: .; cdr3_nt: TGTGCCAGCAGTTACTCCAGCAATCAGCCCCAGCATTTT; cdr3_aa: CASSYSSNQPQHF
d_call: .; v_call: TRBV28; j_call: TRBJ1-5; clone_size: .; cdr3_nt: TGTGCCAGCAGTTTAGATAATAGCAATCAGCCCCAGCATTTT; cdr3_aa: CASSLDNSNQPQHF
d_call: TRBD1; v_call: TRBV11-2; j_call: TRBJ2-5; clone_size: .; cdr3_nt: TGTGCCAGCAGCTTCGACAGGGTGCAAGAGACCCAGTACTTC; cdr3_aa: CASSFDRVQETQYF
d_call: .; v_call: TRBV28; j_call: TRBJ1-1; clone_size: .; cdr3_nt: TGTGCCAGCAGTTCCTGGCCCGAGACAGGTACCTTT; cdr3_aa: CASSSWPETGTF
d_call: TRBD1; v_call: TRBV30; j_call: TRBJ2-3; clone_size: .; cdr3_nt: TGTGCCTGGAGGGGGGGGACAGGGGCAGATACGCAGTATTTT; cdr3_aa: CAWRGGTGADTQYF
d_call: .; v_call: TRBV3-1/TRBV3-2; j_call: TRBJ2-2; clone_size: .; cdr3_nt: TGTGCCAGCAGCCAGACGAACACCGGGGAGCTGTTTTTT; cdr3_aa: CASSQTNTGELFF
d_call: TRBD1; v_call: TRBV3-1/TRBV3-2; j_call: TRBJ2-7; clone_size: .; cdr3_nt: TGTGCCAGCAGCCAGGTCCCGGGACAGGGCTACGAGCAGTACTTC; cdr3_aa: CASSQVPGQGYEQYF
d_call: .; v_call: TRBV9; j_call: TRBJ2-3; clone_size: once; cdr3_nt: TGTGCCAGCAGTATGGGCCCCCCCACAAGTACAGATACGCAGTATTTT; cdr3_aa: CASSMGPPTSTDTQYF
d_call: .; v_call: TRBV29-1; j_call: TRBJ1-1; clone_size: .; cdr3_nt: TGCAGCGTTGAAGAGGGCCGCAGAGTGAACACTGAAGCTTTCTTT; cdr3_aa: CSVEEGRRVNTEAFF
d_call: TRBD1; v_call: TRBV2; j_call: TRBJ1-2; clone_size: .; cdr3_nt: TGTGCCAGCAGTGAATATAGACAGGGCTACTATGGCTACACCTTC; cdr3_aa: CASSEYRQGYYGYTF
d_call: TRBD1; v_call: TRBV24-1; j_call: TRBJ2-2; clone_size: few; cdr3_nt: TGTGCCACCAGAGACCGGGACAGGGGGCACACCGGGGAGCTGTTTTTT; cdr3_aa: CATRDRDRGHTGELFF
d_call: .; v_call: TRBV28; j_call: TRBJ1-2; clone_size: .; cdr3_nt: TGTGCCAGCAGTTTAGGACAGTCGCAAGCCAACCATGGCTACACCTTC; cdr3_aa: CASSLGQSQANHGYTF
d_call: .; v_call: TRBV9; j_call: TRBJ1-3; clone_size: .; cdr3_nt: TGTGCCAGCAGCGTTACAGGGCTCTCTGGAAACACCATATATTTT; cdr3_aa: CASSVTGLSGNTIYF
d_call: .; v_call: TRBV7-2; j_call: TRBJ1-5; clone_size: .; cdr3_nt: TGTGCCAGCAGCCTCGAGGGTGGCAATCAGCCCCAGCATTTT; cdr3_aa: CASSLEGGNQPQHF
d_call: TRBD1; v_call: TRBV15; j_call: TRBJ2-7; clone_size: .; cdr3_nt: TGTGCCACCAGCTCGACAGGGAATCTGTACGAGCAGTACTTC; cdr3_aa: CATSSTGNLYEQYF
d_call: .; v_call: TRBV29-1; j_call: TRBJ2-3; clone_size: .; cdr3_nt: TGCAGCGTTAGCCAGGGGGGGGCAGATACGCAGTATTTT; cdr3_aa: CSVSQGGADTQYF
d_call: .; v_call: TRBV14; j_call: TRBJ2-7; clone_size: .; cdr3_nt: TGTGCCAGCAGCAGGATTGCCTACGAGCAGTACTTC; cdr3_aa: CASSRIAYEQYF
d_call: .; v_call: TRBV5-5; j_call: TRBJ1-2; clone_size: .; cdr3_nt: TGTGCCAGCAGCCCGGAGGGTTTCGGCGGCTACACCTTC; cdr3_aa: CASSPEGFGGYTF
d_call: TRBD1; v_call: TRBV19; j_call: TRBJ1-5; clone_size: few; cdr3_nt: TGTGCCAGTAGTTCGCGGACAGGGGCCGCGAATCAGCCCCAGCATTTT; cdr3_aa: CASSSRTGAANQPQHF
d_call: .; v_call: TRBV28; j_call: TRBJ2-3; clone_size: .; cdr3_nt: TGTGCCAGCTCCGATCCCACAGATACGCAGTATTTT; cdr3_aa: CASSDPTDTQYF
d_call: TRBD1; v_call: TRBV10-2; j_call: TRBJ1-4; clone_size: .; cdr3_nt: TGCGCCAGCAGTCCTGGGGACAGGGGTTATGAAAAACTGTTTTTT; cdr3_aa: CASSPGDRGYEKLFF
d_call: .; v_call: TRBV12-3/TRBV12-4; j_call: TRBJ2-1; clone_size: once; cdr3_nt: TGTGCCAGCAGTTTGTCTGGGTACAATGAGCAGTTCTTC; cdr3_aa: CASSLSGYNEQFF
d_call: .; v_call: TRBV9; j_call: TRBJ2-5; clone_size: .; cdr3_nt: TGTGCCAGCAGCGTAAATCCAGGAAAGGAAGAGACCCAGTACTTC; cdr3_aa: CASSVNPGKEETQYF
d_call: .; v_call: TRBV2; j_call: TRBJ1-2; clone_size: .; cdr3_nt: TGTGCCAGCAGGAGAGGATTGGCTAACTATGGCTACACCTTC; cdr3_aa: CASRRGLANYGYTF
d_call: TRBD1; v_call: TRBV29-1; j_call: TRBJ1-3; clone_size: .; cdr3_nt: TGCAGCGTTGCCCCACCTAAGGGGGCTGAAAACACCATATATTTT; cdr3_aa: CSVAPPKGAENTIYF
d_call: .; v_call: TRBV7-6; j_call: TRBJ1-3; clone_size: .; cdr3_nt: TGTGCCAGCAGCGACGTTGGTTGGGCAGGTTATTCTGGAAACACCATATATTTT; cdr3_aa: CASSDVGWAGYSGNTIYF
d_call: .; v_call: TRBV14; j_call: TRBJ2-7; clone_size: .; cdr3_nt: TGTGCCAGCAGCCAGGGGGGCCTCCGGTTCCCAGAGCAGTACTTC; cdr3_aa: CASSQGGLRFPEQYF
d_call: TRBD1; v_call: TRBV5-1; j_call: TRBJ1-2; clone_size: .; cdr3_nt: TGCGCCAGCAGCTCGGGAGGACAGGGAAGGCATGGCTACACCTTC; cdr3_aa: CASSSGGQGRHGYTF
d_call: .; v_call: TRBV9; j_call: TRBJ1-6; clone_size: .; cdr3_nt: TGTGCCAGCAGCGTAGAAAGTGAGAATTCACCCCTCCACTTT; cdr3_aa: CASSVESENSPLHF
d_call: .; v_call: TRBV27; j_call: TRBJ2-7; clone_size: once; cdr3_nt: TGTGCCAGCAGCCTAAAGCGGAGCTCCTACGAGCAGTACTTC; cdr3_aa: CASSLKRSSYEQYF
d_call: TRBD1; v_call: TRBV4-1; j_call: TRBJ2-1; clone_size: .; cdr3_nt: TGCGCCAGCAGCCACAAAGCCACCGGGACAGGGCTCTACAATGAGCAGTTCTTC; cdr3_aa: CASSHKATGTGLYNEQFF
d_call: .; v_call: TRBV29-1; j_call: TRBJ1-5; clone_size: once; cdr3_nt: TGCAGCGTCCAGGAGGGCTCGGGACAGCCCCAGCATTTT; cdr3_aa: CSVQEGSGQPQHF